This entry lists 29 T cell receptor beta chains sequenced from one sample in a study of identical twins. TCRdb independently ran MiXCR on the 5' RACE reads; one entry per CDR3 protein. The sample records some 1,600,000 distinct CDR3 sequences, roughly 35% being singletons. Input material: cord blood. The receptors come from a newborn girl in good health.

DNA for the CDR3: TGCAGTGCTAGAGGTTGGGATACGCAGTATTTT. Amino acid sequence: CSARGWDTQYF. The V gene is TRBV20-1, the J gene TRBJ2-3, with unresolved D. V gave up 1 base and J gave up 6 bases, with 5 bases separating them. The CDR3 consists of 11 residues. Germline CDR1 DFQATT, CDR2 SNEGSKA (reference sequence).

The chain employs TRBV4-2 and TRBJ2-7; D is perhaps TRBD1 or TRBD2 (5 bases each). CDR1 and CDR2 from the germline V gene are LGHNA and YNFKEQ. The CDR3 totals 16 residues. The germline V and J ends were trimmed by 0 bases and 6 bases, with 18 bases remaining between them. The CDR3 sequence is CASSQEGRWGISEQYF. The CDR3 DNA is TGTGCCAGCAGCCAAGAAGGACGGTGGGGGATTAGCGAGCAGTACTTC.

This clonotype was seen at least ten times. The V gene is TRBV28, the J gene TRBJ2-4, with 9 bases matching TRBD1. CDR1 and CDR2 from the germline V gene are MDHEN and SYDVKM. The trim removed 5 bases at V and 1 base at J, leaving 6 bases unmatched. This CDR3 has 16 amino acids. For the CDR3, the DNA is TGTGCCAGCAGTCTAGGGGACAGGGAGGCCAAAAACATTCAGTACTTC. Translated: CASSLGDREAKNIQYF. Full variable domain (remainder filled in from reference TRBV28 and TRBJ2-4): DVKVTQSSRYLVKRTGEKVFLECVQDMDHENMFWYRQDPGLGLRLIYFSYDVKMKEKGDIPEGYSVSREKKERFSLILESASTNQTSMYLCASSLGDREAKNIQYFGAGTRLSVL.

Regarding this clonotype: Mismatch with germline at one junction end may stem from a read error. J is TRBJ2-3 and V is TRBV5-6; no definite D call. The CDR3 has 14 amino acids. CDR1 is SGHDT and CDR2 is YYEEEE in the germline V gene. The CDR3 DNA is TGTGTCAGCAGCCTCGGACGGGTTTCAGATACGCAGTATTTT. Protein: CVSSLGRVSDTQYF.

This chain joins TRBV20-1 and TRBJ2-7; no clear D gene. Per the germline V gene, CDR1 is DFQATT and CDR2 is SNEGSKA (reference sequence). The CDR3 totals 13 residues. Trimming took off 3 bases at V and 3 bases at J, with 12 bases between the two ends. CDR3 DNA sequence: TGCAGTGCTAGGTCGCGGCATTTCTACGAGCAGTACTTC. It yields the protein CSARSRHFYEQYF.

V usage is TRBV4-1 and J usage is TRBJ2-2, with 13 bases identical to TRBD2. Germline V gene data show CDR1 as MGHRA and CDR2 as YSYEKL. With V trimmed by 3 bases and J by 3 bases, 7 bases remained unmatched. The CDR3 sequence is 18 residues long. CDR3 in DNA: TGCGCCAGCAGCCACTTAGGACTAGCGGGAGTCGACACCGGGGAGCTGTTTTTT. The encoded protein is CASSHLGLAGVDTGELFF.

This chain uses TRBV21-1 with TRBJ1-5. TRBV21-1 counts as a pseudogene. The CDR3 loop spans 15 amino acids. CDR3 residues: CASTEQAISNQPQHF. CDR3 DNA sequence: TGTGCCAGCACGGAGCAGGCGATTAGCAATCAGCCCCAGCATTTT.

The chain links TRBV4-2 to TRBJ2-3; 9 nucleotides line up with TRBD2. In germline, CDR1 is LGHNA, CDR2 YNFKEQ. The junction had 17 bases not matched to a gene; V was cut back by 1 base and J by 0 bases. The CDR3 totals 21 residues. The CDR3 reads CASSQADSGGGALSSTDTQYF. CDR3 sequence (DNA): TGTGCCAGCAGCCAAGCGGATTCAGGCGGGGGGGCCCTTTCTAGCACAGATACGCAGTATTTT.

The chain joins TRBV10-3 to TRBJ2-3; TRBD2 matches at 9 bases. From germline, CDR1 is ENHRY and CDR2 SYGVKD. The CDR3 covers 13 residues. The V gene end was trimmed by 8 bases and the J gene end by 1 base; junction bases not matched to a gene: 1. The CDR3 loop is CAIAGGGTDTQYF. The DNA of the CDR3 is TGTGCCATCGCGGGAGGGGGCACAGATACGCAGTATTTT.

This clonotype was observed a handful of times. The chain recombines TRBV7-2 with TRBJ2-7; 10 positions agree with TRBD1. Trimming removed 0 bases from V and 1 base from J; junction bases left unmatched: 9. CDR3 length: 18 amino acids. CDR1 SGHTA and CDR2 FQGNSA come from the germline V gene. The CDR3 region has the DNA TGTGCCAGCAGCTTAGCGACAATGACAGGGGGCGCTTCCTACGAGCAGTACTTC. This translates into CASSLATMTGGASYEQYF.

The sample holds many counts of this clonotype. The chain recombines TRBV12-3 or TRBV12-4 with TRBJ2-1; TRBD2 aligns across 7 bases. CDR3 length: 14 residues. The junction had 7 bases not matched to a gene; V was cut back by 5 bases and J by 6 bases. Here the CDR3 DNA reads TGTGCCAGCAGTCCCCGGACTAGAATCAATGAGCAGTTCTTC. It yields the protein CASSPRTRINEQFF.

The CDR3 sequence is CSALDRAGADTQYF. The DNA for the CDR3 is TGCAGTGCTTTGGACAGGGCGGGCGCAGATACGCAGTATTTT. The chain uses TRBV20-1 and TRBJ2-3; 8 bases align to TRBD1. Germline CDR1 is DFQATT and CDR2 is SNEGSKA (reference sequence). Germline trimming cut 5 bases from V and 4 bases from J; bases unmatched to any gene: 8. CDR3 length: 14 amino acids.

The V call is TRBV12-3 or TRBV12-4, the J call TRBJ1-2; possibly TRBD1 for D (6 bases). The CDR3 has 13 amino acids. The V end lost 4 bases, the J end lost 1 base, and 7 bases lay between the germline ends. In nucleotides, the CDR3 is TGTGCCAGCAGTTCAGGGGATAACTATGGCTACACCTTC. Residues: CASSSGDNYGYTF.

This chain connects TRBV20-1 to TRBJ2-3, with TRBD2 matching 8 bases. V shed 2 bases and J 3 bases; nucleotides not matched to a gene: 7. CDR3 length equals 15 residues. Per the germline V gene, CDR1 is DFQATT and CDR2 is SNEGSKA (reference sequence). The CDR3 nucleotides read TGCAGTGCTAGACCGGGACTAGATAGAACAGATACGCAGTATTTT. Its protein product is CSARPGLDRTDTQYF.

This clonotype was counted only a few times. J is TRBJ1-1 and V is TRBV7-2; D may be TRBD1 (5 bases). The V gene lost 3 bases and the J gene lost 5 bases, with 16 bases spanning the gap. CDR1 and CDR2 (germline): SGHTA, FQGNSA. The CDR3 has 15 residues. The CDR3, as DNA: TGTGCCAGCAGCTTCTCAGATCTCCCAGGGACTGAAGCTTTCTTT. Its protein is CASSFSDLPGTEAFF.

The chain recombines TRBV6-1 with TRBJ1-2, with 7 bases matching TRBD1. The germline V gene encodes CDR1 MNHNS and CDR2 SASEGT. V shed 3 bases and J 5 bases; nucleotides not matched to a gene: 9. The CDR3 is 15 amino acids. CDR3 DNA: TGTGCCAGCAGTGACGCCGGGACAGTACGTTATGGCTACACCTTC. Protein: CASSDAGTVRYGYTF.

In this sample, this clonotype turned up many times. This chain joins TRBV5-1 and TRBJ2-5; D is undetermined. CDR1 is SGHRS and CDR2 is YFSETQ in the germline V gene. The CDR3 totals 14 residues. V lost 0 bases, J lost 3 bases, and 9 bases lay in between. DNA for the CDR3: TGCGCCAGCAGCTTGGGGACGTCCAAAGAGACCCAGTACTTC. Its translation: CASSLGTSKETQYF.

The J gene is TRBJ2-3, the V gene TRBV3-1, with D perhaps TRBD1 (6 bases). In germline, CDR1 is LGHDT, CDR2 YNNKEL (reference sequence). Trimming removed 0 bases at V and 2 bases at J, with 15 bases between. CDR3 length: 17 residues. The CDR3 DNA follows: TGTGCCAGCAGCCAAGATCTTCTGGACAGAATCACAGATACGCAGTATTTT. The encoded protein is CASSQDLLDRITDTQYF.

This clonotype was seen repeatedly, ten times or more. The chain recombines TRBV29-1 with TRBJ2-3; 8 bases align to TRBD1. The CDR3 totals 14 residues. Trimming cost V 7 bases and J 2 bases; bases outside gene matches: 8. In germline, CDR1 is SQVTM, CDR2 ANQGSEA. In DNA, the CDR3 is TGCAGCGGGACCGGGACAGGATCCACAGATACGCAGTATTTT. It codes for CSGTGTGSTDTQYF.

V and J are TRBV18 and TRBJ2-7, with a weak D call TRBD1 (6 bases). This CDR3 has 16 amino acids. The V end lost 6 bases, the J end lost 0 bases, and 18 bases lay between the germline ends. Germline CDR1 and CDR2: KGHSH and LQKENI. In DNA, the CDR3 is TGTGCCAGCTCCCACCAGACGAACAGGGCCTCCTACGAGCAGTACTTC. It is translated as CASSHQTNRASYEQYF.

CDR3 sequence reads: CASSPPGEAKNIQYF. For the CDR3, the DNA is TGTGCCAGCAGTCCCCCCGGGGAGGCCAAAAACATTCAGTACTTC. The chain employs TRBV2 and TRBJ2-5; the D gene is possibly TRBD2 (5 bases). Matching the DNA end better, TRBJ2-4 makes the J call doubtful. This CDR3 region has 15 residues. Germline assignment: CDR1 SNHLY and CDR2 FYNNEI.

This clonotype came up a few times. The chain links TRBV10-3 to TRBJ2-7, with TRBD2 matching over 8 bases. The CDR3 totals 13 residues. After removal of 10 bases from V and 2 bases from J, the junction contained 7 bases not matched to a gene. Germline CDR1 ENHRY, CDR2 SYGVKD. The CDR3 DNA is TGTGCCACCAAACTAGCGGCCACCTACGAGCAGTACTTC. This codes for CATKLAATYEQYF.

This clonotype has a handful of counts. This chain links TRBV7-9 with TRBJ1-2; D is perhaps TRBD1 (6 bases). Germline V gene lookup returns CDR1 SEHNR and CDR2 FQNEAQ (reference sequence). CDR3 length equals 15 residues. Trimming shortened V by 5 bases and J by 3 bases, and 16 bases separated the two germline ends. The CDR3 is CASSPLQGQDYGYTF. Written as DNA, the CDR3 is TGTGCCAGCAGCCCCTTACAGGGCCAGGACTATGGCTACACCTTC.

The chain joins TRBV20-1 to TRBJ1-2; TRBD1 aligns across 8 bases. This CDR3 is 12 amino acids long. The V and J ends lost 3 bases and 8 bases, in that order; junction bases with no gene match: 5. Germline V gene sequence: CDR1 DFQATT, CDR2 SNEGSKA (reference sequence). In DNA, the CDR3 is TGCAGTGCTAGGACCACAGGGGGAGGCTACACCTTC. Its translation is CSARTTGGGYTF.

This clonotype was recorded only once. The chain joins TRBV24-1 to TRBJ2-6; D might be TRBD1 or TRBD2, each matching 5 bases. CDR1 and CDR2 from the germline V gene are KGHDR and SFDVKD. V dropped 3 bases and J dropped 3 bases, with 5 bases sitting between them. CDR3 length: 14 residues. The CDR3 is CATSDGGGANVLTF. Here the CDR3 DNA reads TGTGCCACCAGTGATGGGGGTGGGGCCAACGTCCTGACTTTC.

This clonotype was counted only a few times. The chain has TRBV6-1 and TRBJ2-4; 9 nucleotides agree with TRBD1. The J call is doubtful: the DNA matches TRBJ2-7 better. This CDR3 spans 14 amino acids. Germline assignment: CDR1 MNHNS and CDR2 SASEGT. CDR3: CASSDGTGIHEQYF. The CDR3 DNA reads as TGTGCCAGCAGTGACGGGACAGGGATCCACGAGCAGTACTTC.

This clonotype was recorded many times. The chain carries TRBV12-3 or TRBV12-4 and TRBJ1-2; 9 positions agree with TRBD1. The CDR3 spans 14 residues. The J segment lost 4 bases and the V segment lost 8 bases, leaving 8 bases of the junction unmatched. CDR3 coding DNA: TGTGCCAGCCGGGTCTCGGGACAGGGCTATGGCTACACCTTC. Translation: CASRVSGQGYGYTF.

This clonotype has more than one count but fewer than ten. This chain's CDR3 is CASSHQRGNEQFF. CDR3 bases: TGTGCCAGCAGCCACCAGCGGGGCAATGAGCAGTTCTTC. The chain links TRBV14 to TRBJ2-1, with TRBD2 identical over 7 bases. The CDR3 consists of 13 residues. Germline loops: CDR1 SGHDN, CDR2 FVKESK. V gave up 3 bases and J gave up 6 bases; unmatched junction bases: 2.

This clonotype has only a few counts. The CDR3 nucleotides are TGTGCCAGCAGTTTCCCCGCAGGGCCCTACGAGCAGTACTTC. Protein sequence: CASSFPAGPYEQYF. The V gene is TRBV28, the J gene TRBJ2-7, with D possibly TRBD1 on 5 matching bases. The CDR3 has 14 amino acids. The V end was cut by 3 bases, the J end by 2 bases, with 11 bases between. The germline gives CDR1 MDHEN, CDR2 SYDVKM.